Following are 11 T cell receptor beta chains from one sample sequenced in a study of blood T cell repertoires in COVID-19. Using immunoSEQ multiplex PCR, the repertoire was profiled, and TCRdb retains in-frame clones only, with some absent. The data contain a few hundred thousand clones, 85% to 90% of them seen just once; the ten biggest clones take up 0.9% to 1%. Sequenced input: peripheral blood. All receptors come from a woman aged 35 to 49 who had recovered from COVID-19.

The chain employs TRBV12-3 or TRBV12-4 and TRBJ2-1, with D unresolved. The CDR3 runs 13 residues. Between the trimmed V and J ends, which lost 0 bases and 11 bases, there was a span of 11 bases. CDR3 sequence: CASSLAGSKKQFF. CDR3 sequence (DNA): TGTGCCAGCAGTTTAGCCGGGTCCAAAAAGCAGTTCTTC.

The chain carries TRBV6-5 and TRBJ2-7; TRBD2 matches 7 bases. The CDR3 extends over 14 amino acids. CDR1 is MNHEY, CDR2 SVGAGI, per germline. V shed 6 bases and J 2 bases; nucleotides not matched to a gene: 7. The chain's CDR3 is CASRDTSVPYEQYF. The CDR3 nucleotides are TGTGCCAGCAGGGACACTAGCGTGCCCTACGAGCAGTACTTC.

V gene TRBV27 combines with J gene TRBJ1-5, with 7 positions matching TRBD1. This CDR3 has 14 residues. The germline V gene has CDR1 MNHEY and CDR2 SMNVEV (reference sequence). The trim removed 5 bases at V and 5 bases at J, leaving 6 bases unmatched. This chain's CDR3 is CASSPGQFHQPQHF. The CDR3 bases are TGTGCCAGCAGTCCGGGACAGTTTCATCAGCCCCAGCATTTT.

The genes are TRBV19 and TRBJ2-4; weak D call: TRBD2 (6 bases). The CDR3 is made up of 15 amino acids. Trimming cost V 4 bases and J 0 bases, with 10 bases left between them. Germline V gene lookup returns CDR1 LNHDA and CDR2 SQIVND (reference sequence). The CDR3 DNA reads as TGTGCCAGTAGTACCGGGGGACTAGCCAAAAACATTCAGTACTTC. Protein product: CASSTGGLAKNIQYF.

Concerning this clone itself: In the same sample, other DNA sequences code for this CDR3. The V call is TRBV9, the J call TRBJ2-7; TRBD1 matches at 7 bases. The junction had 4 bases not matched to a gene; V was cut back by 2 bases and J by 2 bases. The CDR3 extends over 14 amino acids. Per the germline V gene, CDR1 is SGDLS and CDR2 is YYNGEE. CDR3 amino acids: CASSVGQGAYEQYF. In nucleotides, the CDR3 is TGTGCCAGCAGCGTTGGGCAGGGGGCCTACGAGCAGTACTTC.

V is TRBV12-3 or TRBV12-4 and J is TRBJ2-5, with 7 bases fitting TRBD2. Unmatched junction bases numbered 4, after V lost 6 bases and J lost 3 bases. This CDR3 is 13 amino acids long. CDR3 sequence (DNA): TGTGCCAGCAGCCGGGGGGTCGAAGAGACCCAGTACTTC. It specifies CASSRGVEETQYF.

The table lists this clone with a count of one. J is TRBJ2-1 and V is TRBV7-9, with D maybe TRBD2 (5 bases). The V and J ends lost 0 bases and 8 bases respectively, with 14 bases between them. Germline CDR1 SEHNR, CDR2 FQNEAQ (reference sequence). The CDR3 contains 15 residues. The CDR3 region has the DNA TGTGCCAGCAGCTTAGCGGGTGCGGGTGTCGATGAGCAGTTCTTC. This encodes CASSLAGAGVDEQFF.

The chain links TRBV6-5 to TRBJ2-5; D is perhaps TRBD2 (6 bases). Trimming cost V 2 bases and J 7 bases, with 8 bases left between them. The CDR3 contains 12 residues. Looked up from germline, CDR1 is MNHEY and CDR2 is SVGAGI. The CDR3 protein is CASSYPGGTQYF. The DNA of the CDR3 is TGTGCCAGCAGTTACCCCGGGGGGACCCAGTACTTC.

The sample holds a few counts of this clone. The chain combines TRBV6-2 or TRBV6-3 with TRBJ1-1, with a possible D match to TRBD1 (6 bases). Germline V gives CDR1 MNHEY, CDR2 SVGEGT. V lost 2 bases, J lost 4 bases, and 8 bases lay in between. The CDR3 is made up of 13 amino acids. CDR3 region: CASSYGQFTEAFF. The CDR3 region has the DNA TGTGCCAGCAGTTACGGACAGTTCACTGAAGCTTTCTTT.

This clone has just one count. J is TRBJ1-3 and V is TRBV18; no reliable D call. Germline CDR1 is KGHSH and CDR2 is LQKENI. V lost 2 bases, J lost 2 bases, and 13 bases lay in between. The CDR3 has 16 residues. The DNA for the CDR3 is TGTGCCAGCTCACCATTGAACCCTGGAGCTGGAAACACCATATATTTT. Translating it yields CASSPLNPGAGNTIYF.

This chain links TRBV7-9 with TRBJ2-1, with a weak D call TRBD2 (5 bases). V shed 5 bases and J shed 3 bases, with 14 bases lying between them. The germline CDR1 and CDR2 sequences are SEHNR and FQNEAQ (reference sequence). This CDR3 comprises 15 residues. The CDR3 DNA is TGTGCCAGCAGCCTAAAAAGCCGGGACTACAATGAGCAGTTCTTC. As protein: CASSLKSRDYNEQFF.